This passage covers 2 T cell receptor beta chains from one sample sequenced in a study of cytomegalovirus exposure and HLA in healthy donors. Amplification used 60 Vbeta primers and 13 Jbeta primers. Measured with immunoSEQ multiplex PCR; TCRdb has only the in-frame clones, and not every one. The sample carries about 210,000 clones, more than 65% recorded once. Sequencing input: PBMCs. Receptor source: a man aged 35 to 55 in good health and CMV-seropositive.

The V gene is TRBV6-1, the J gene TRBJ1-2; TRBD1 matches 8 bases. The junction had 7 bases not matched to a gene; V was cut back by 0 bases and J by 1 base. The CDR3 runs to 17 residues. Germline lookup yields CDR1 MNHNS and CDR2 SASEGT. The DNA for the CDR3 is TGTGCCAGCAGTGAAGCGCTTCGGGGGACAGGTAACTATGGCTACACCTTC. It encodes CASSEALRGTGNYGYTF.

This sequence joins TRBV5-4 and TRBJ1-2; D call uncertain. The V and J ends lost 3 bases and 3 bases respectively, with 12 bases between them. Looked up from germline, CDR1 is SGHNT and CDR2 is YYREEE (reference sequence). This CDR3 spans 14 amino acids. In DNA form, the CDR3 reads TGTGCCAGCAGCTCGGAAATCGGGTACTATGGCTACACCTTC. Encoded protein: CASSSEIGYYGYTF.